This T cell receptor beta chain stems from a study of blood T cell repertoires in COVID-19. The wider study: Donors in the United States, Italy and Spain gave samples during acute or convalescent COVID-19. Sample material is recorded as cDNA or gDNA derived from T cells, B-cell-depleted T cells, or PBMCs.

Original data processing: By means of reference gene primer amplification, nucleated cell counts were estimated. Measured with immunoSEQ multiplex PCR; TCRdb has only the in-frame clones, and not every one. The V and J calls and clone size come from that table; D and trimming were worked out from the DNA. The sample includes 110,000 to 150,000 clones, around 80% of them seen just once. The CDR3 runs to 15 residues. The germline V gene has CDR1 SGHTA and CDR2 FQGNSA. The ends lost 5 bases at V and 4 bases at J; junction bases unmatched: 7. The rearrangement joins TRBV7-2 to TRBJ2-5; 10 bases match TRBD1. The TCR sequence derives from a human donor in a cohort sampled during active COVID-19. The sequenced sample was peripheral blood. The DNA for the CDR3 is TGTGCCAGCAGCCGCGACAGGGGGCGCGGAGAGACCCAGTACTTC. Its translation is CASSRDRGRGETQYF.